One and the same sample provided the 11 T cell receptor beta chains below, sequenced in a study of breast tumors, draining lymph nodes, adjacent tissues. Samples came from axillary lymph nodes draining the breast cancer. TCRdb re-called the multiplex PCR reads through MiXCR, storing one row per CDR3 protein. The table shows about 180,000 distinct CDR3 sequences, with 25% to 40% occurring only once. Sequencing input: axillary lymph node tissue. These receptors all come from a female donor with breast cancer. Some clones in this sample may be carry-over from other donors' samples.

Details on this clonotype: Given the absence of the conserved phenylalanine or tryptophan at the CDR3 end, a read error is likely. The limits of the CDR3 on the DNA are not certain, so only TCRdb's listed CDR3 is given. The rearrangement uses TRBV5-1 and TRBJ1-4. The CDR3 length is 16 residues, termini included. Germline lookup yields CDR1 SGHRS and CDR2 YFSETQ. The CDR3 is CASSLGPSGGEGDFGP.

This clonotype appeared many times. V and J are TRBV7-9 and TRBJ2-1, with D tentatively TRBD1 (6 bases). V lost 7 bases, J lost 3 bases, and 16 bases lay in between. Germline V gene data show CDR1 as SEHNR and CDR2 as FQNEAQ (reference sequence). CDR3 length: 15 residues. This CDR3 reads CASTTRGSNYNEQFF. CDR3 nucleotide sequence: TGTGCCAGCACCACAAGGGGGAGCAACTACAATGAGCAGTTCTTC. The whole variable domain, filled in from reference TRBV7-9 and TRBJ2-1, reads DTGVSQNPRHKITKRGQNVTFRCDPISEHNRLYWYRQTLGQGPEFLTYFQNEAQLEKSRLLSDRFSAERPKGSFSTLEIQRTEQGDSAMYLCASTTRGSNYNEQFFGPGTRLTVL.

The CDR3: CSARGFLQGPAIGETQYF. The CDR3 DNA is TGCAGTGCTAGAGGGTTTCTACAGGGACCAGCTATCGGCGAGACCCAGTACTTC. The J gene is TRBJ2-5, the V gene TRBV20-1; D is possibly TRBD1 (6 bases). The CDR3 spans 18 residues. V lost 1 base to trimming and J lost 5 bases, with 26 bases between them. CDR1 DFQATT and CDR2 SNEGSKA come from the germline V gene (reference sequence).

In this sample, this clonotype turned up a few times. The chain employs TRBV9 and TRBJ2-7; D may be TRBD1 (5 bases). This CDR3 contains 13 residues. Between the trimmed V and J ends, which lost 0 bases and 1 base, there was a span of 5 bases. From germline, CDR1 is SGDLS and CDR2 YYNGEE. The CDR3 bases are TGTGCCAGCAGCGTAGAGGGGTCCTACGAGCAGTACTTC. Translation: CASSVEGSYEQYF.

This clonotype came up many times. The CDR3 region is CASGGGWGTESSYEQYF. CDR3 sequence (DNA): TGTGCCAGCGGGGGGGGCTGGGGGACAGAGAGCTCCTACGAGCAGTACTTC. This sequence joins TRBV12-3 or TRBV12-4 and TRBJ2-7; D may be TRBD1 or TRBD2 (7 bases each). V was pared by 8 bases and J by 0 bases, with 23 bases between. The CDR3 spans 17 residues.

The chain employs TRBV6-5 and TRBJ2-1; maybe TRBD1 (5 bases). Germline loops: CDR1 MNHEY, CDR2 SVGAGI. CDR3 length: 16 amino acids. V gave up 5 bases and J gave up 2 bases, with 16 bases separating them. CDR3 nucleotide sequence: TGTGCCAGCAGTCACAGGAGCGTAGTCCCCTACAATGAGCAGTTCTTC. It yields the protein CASSHRSVVPYNEQFF.

Comments on this clonotype: Compared with germline, one end of the junction differs, possibly owing to a read error. This chain joins TRBV9 and TRBJ1-3; D is undetermined. Germline CDR1 SGDLS, CDR2 YYNGEE. The CDR3 spans 16 residues. The CDR3 DNA is TGTGCCAGCAGCGTAGGCTACGGAGGGTCTGGAGACACCATATATTTT. Its protein is CASSVGYGGSGDTIYF.

In its sample, this clonotype was seen many times. The chain employs TRBV20-1 and TRBJ2-5, with TRBD1 as a possible D gene (6 bases). The CDR3 extends over 14 amino acids. The V gene lost 2 bases and the J gene lost 2 bases, with 12 bases spanning the gap. Germline V CDR1 and CDR2: DFQATT, SNEGSKA (reference sequence). The CDR3: CSARPQGPQETQYF. Written as DNA, the CDR3 is TGCAGTGCTAGACCACAGGGCCCTCAAGAGACCCAGTACTTC.

V gene TRBV7-3 combines with J gene TRBJ2-5; D remains ambiguous. There are 14 residues in the CDR3. The germline CDR1 and CDR2 sequences are SGHTA and FQGTGA. The germline V and J ends were trimmed by 5 bases and 0 bases, with 10 bases remaining between them. In DNA form, the CDR3 reads TGTGCCAGCAGCCCACGGAGTTACCAAGAGACCCAGTACTTC. As protein: CASSPRSYQETQYF.

This clonotype was recorded many times. The chain recombines TRBV6-6 with TRBJ2-7; 10 nucleotides align to TRBD1. The CDR3 spans 14 residues. From germline, CDR1 is MNHNY and CDR2 SVGAGI (reference sequence). V lost 7 bases, J lost 5 bases, and 8 bases stayed unmatched. For the CDR3, the DNA is TGTGCCAGCACGCCGGGACAGGGGTTCGACGAGCAGTACTTC. It yields the protein CASTPGQGFDEQYF.

Ten or more counts support this clonotype. J is TRBJ2-2 and V is TRBV7-6, with unresolved D. CDR1 and CDR2 (germline): SGHVS, FNYEAQ. CDR3 length: 15 residues. Trimming pared 1 base from V and 0 bases from J, leaving 6 bases between. CDR3 protein: CASSLGGANTGELFF. In DNA, the CDR3 is TGTGCCAGCAGCTTAGGTGGGGCGAACACCGGGGAGCTGTTTTTT.